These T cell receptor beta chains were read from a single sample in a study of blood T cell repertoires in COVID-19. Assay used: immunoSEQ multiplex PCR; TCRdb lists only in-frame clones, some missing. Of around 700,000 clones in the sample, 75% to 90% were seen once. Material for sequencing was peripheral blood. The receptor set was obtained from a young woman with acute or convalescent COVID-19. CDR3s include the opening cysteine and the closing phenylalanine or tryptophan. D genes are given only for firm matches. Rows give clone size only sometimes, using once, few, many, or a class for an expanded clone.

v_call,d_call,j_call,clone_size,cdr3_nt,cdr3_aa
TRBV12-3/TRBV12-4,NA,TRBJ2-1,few,TGTGCCATCATTCCCCCGTCTAGCAATGAGCAGTTCTTC,CAIIPPSSNEQFF
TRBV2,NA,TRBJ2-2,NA,TGTGCCAGCAAATCCACTAGGACGGGGGAGCTGTTTTTT,CASKSTRTGELFF
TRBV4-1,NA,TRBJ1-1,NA,TGCGCCAGCAGCCCGGGATTCATGAACACTGAAGCTTTCTTT,CASSPGFMNTEAFF
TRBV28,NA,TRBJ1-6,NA,TGTGCCAGCCTGGCGGGACGGTATAATTCACCCCTCCACTTT,CASLAGRYNSPLHF
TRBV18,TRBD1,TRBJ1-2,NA,TGTGCCAGCTCACCAGCCAGGGGGAATGGCTACACCTTC,CASSPARGNGYTF
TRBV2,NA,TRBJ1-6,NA,TGTGCCAGCAGTGAAGAGGTAACAGGGCATTCACCCCTCCACTTT,CASSEEVTGHSPLHF
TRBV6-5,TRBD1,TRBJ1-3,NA,TGTGCCAGCAGTTCGGGACAGGGAGAGGGTGGAAACACCATATATTTT,CASSSGQGEGGNTIYF
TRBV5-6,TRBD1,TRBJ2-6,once,TGTGCCAGCAGCTTGAGACAGGGGGCATCTGGGGCCAACGTCCTGACTTTC,CASSLRQGASGANVLTF
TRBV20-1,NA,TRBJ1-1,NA,TGCAGTGCTAGTAGACTAAGCACTGAAGCTTTCTTT,CSASRLSTEAFF
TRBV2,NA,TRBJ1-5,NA,TGTGCCAGCAGTGATCCGGATCAGCCCCAGCATTTT,CASSDPDQPQHF